Listed below are T cell receptor beta chains from one sample, sequenced in a study of cytomegalovirus exposure and HLA in healthy donors. Generated by immunoSEQ multiplex PCR, the TCRdb table keeps only in-frame clones and is missing some. The sample has 35,000 to 50,000 clones, under 95% seen once; the top ten hold less than 2.5%. Sequencing was carried out using PBMCs. The receptors shown here come from a woman younger than 30 in good health and CMV-seronegative. CDR3s include the opening cysteine and the closing phenylalanine or tryptophan. Fields, in order: CDR3 length, J gene, V gene, CDR3 protein.

>14|TRBJ1-1|TRBV9
CASSVGTWNTEAFF
>13|TRBJ2-3|TRBV5-1
CASSLGAADTQYF
>14|TRBJ2-3|TRBV29-1
CSVPGGYSTDTQYF
>14|TRBJ2-2|TRBV2
CASSYDSRTGELFF
>13|TRBJ1-2|TRBV4-1
CASSPGTGIGYTF
>14|TRBJ1-1|TRBV28
CASTAGRMNTEAFF
>14|TRBJ2-2|TRBV9
CASSVVKNTGELFF
>14|TRBJ2-5|TRBV5-6
CASSSQQGRETQYF
>16|TRBJ1-2|TRBV28
CASSLNWWRRVSGYTF
>13|TRBJ1-2|TRBV10-3
CAIMGQGAFGYTF
>17|TRBJ1-3|TRBV5-1
CASSPGTGPSSGNTIYF
>15|TRBJ2-7|TRBV6-1
CASSEGVTSSYEQYF
>14|TRBJ2-1|TRBV4-1
CASSQSGLAGEQFF
>15|TRBJ2-3|TRBV10-3
CAISGSRGETDTQYF
>18|TRBJ2-7|TRBV5-6
CASSFPPHTMVGAYEQYF
>12|TRBJ2-1|TRBV21-1
CASSKERRVEFF
>14|TRBJ2-7|TRBV28
CASRSGSPSYEQYF
>14|TRBJ1-5|TRBV18
CASSRSGPNQPQHF
>13|TRBJ2-7|TRBV29-1
CSVEGTGGYEQYF
>14|TRBJ2-3|TRBV9
CASSVGLAADTQYF
>14|TRBJ2-1|TRBV5-1
CASSTDGTYNEQFF
>15|TRBJ2-1|TRBV6-1
CASSVLSGGADEQFF
>14|TRBJ1-1|TRBV19
CASSIPTRTPEAFF
>12|TRBJ1-1|TRBV28
CASSFPPGKAFF
>16|TRBJ1-4|TRBV27
CASSLNVGAGNEKLFF